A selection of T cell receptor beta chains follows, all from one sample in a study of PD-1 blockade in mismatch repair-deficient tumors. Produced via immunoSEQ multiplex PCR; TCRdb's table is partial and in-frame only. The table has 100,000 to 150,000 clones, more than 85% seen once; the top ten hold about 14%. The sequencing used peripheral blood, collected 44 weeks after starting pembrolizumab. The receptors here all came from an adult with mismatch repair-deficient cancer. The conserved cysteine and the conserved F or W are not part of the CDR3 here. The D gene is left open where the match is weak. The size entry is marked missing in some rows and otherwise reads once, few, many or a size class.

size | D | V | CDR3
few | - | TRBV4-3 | ASSPHPQGGGETQY
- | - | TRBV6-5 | ATRGWHEQY
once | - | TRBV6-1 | ASSSIRSYEQY
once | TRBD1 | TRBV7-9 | ASSFEPGQGFSYEQY
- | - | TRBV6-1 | ASSEWGAIQPQH
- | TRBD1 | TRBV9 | ASSFRDRGTGELF
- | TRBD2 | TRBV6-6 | ASSQTSGIYNEQF
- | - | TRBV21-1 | ASSSGKGTNEKLF
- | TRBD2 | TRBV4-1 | ASSQPAGLNTGELF
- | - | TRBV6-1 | AVTEDSGNTIY
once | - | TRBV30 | AWSPPPTGEQY
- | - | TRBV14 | ASSQETLVAAHNPGELF
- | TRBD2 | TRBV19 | ASNSIGSSGDHKNIQY
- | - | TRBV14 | ASSRPGTYYGYT
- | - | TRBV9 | ASSVAVGSTEAF
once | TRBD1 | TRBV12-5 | ASGLATGGRETQY
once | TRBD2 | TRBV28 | ASSSQGTSGIRSSYNEQF
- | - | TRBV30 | ACINRDIQY
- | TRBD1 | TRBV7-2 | ASSLKRGQGIQY
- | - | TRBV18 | ASSPPPPTNYGYT
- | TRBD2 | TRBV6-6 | ASSYTAGGHNEQF
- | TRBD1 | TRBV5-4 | ASSFLGQGGNEQF
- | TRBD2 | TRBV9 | ASSPSGKNTGELF
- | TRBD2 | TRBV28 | ASSRGTSLNEQF
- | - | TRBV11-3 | ASSLEGRITYEQY
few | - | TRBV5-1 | ASSLGELHYEQY
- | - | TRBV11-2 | ASSLGTFGANVLT
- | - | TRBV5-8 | ASSWGPDQETQY
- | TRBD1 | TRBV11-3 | ASSSRGQGNTGELF
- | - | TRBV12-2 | ASRLEPTGTYEQY
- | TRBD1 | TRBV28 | ASSSQPGQGGETQY
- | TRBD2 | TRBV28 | ASSLWGAGGDEQY
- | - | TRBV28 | ASSTGLDEQY